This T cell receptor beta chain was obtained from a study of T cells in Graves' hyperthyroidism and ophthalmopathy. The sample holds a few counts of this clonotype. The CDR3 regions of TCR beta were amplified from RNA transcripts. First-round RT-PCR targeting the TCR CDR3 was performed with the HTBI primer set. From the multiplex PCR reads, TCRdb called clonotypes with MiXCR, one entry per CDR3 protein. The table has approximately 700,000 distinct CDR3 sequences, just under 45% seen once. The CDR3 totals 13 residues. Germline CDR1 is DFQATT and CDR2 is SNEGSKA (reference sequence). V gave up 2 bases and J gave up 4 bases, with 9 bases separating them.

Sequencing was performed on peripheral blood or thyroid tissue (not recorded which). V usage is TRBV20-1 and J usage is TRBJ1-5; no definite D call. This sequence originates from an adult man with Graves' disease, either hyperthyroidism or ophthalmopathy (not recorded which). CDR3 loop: CSARQTRNQPQHF. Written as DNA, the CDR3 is TGCAGTGCTAGACAGACCCGGAATCAGCCCCAGCATTTT.